This T cell receptor (beta chain) was recovered during a study of blood T cell repertoires in COVID-19. Study-level information: The study drew acute and convalescent COVID-19 samples from the United States, Italy and Spain.

Authors' processing steps: Using reference gene primer amplification, nucleated cell counts were estimated. The repertoire was sequenced with immunoSEQ multiplex PCR; TCRdb's copy has only in-frame clones and lacks some. That table is the source of V, J and clone size, and D and trimming were worked out from the DNA. This sample carries 110,000 or so clones, roughly 85% of them seen once, and the ten largest clones take 13%. This clonotype was sampled from a human donor in a cohort sampled during active COVID-19. The material sequenced was peripheral blood.

The CDR3 protein is CSVLLDRGDFSSYEQYF. The CDR3 nucleotides are TGCAGCGTTCTCCTAGACAGGGGGGATTTCAGCTCCTACGAGCAGTACTTC. The chain has TRBV29-1 and TRBJ2-7; 9 nucleotides line up with TRBD1. Germline CDR1 and CDR2: SQVTM and ANQGSEA. The V gene end was trimmed by 5 bases and the J gene end by 0 bases; junction bases not matched to a gene: 14. There are 17 residues in the CDR3.